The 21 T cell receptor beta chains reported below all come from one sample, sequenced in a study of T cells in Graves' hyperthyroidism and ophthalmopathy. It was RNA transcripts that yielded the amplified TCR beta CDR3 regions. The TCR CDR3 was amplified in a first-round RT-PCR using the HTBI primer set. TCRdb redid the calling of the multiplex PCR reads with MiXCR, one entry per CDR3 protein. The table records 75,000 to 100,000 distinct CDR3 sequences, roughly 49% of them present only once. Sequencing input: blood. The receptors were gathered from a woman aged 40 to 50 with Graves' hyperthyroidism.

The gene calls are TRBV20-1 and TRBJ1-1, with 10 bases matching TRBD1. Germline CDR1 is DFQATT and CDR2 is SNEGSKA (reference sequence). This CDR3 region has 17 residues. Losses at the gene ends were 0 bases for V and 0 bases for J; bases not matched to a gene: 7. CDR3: CSARDRRQGAMNTEAFF. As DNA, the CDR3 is TGCAGTGCTAGAGATCGGAGACAGGGGGCCATGAACACTGAAGCTTTCTTT.

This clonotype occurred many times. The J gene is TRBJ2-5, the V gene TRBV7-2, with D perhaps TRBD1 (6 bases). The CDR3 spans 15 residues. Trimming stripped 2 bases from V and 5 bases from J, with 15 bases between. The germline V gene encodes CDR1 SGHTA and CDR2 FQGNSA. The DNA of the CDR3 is TGTGCCAGCAGCTTAACTGCAGGGGTGCTGGAGACCCAGTACTTC. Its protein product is CASSLTAGVLETQYF.

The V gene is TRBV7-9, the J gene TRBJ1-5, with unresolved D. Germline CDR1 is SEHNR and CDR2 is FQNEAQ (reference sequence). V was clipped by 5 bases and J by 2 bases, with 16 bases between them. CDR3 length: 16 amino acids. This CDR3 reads CASSPTAVPGNQPQHF. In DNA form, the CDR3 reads TGTGCCAGCAGCCCTACGGCGGTCCCTGGCAATCAGCCCCAGCATTTT.

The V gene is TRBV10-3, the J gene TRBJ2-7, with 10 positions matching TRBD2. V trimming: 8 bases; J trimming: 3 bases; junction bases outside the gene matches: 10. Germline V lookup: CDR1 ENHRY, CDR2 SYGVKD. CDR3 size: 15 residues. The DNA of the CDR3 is TGTGCCATCGGGCAAGCGGGAGGGCCGCTCTACGAGCAGTACTTC. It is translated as CAIGQAGGPLYEQYF.

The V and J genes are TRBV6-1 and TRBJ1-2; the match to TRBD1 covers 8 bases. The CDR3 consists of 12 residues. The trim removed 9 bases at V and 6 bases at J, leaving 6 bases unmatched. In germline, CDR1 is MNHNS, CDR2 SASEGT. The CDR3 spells CASRQGMDGYTF. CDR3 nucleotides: TGTGCCAGTAGACAGGGGATGGATGGCTACACCTTC.

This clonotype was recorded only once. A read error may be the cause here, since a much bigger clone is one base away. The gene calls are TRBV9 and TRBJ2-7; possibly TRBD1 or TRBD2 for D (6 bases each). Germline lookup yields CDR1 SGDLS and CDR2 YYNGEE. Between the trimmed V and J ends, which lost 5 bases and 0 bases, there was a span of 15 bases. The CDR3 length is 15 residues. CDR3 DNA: TGTGCCAGCAGTTTATTATCGGGGGCCTCCTACGAGCAGTACTTC. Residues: CASSLLSGASYEQYF. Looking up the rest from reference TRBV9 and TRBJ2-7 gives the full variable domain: DSGVTQTPKHLITATGQRVTLRCSPRSGDLSVYWYQQSLDQGLQFLIQYYNGEERAKGNILERFSAQQFPDLHSELNLSSLELGDSALYFCASSLLSGASYEQYFGPGTRLTVT.

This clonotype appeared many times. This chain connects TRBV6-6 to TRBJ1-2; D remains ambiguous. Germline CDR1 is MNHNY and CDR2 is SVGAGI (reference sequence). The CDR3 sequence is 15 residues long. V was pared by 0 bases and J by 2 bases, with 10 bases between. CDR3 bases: TGTGCCAGCAGTTACTCAAGTTGGTCCAACTATGGCTACACCTTC. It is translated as CASSYSSWSNYGYTF.

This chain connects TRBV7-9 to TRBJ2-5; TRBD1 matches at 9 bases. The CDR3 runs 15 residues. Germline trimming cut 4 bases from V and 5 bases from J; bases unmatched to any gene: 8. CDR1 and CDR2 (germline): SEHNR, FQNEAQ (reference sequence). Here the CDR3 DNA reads TGTGCCAGCAGCTGGGGACAGGGTGGGGCTGAGACCCAGTACTTC. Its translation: CASSWGQGGAETQYF.

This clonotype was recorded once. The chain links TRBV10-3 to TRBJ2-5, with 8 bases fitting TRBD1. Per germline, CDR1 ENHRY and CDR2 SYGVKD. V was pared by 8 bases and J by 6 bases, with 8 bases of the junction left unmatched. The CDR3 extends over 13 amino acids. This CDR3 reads CAICPGGGKTQYF. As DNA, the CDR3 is TGTGCCATCTGTCCAGGGGGCGGGAAGACCCAGTACTTC.

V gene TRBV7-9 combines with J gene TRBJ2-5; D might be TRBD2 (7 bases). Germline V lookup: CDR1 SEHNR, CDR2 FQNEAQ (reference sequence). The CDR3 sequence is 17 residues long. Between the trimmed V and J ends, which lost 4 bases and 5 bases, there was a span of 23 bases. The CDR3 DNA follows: TGTGCCAGCAGCTACGCGATCGATGGGGGGGGCATGGAGACCCAGTACTTC. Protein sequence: CASSYAIDGGGMETQYF.

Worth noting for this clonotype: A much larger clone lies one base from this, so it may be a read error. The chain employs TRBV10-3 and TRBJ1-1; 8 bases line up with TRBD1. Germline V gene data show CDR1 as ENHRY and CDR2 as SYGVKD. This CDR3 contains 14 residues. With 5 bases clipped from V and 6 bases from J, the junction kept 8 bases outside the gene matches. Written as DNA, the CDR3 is TGTGCCATCAGTTTCTCCAGGGGGCTCGCTGAAGCTTTCTTT. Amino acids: CAISFSRGLAEAFF.

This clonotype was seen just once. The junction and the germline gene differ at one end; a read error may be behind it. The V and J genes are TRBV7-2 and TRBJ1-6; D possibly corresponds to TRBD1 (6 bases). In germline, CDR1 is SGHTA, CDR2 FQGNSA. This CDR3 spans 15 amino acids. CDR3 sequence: CASSLGGGNNSPLPF. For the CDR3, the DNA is TGTGCCAGCAGCTTAGGAGGGGGGAATAATTCACCCCTCCCCTTT.

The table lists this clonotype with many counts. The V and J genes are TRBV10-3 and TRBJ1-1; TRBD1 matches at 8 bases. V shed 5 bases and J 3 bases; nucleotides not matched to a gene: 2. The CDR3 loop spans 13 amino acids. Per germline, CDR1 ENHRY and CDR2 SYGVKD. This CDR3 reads CAISKQGDTEAFF. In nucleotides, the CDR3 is TGTGCCATCAGTAAACAGGGGGACACTGAAGCTTTCTTT.

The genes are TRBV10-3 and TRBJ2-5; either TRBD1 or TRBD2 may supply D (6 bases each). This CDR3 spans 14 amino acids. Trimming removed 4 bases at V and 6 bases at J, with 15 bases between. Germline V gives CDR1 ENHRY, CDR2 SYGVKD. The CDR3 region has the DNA TGTGCCATCAGTGTCTTTGGGGGCGGGAAGACCCAGTACTTC. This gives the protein CAISVFGGGKTQYF.

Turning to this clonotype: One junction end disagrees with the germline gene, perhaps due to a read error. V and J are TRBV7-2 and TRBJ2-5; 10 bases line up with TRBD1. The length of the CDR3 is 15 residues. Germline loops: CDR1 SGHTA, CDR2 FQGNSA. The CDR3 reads CASSSPTGGQEAQYF. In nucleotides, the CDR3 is TGTGCCAGCAGTTCCCCGACAGGGGGCCAAGAGGCCCAGTACTTC. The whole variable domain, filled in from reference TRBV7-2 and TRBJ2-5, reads GAGVSQSPSNKVTEKGKDVELRCDPISGHTALYWYRQSLGQGLEFLIYFQGNSAPDKSGLPSDRFSAERTGGSVSTLTIQRTQQEDSAVYLCASSSPTGGQEAQYFGPGTRLLVL.

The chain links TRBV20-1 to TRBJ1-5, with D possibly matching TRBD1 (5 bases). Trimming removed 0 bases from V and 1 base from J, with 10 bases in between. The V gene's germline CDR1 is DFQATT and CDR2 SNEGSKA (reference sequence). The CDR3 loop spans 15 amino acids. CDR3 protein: CSARDLGVSNQPQHF. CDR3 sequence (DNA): TGCAGTGCTAGAGATCTAGGGGTCAGCAATCAGCCCCAGCATTTT.

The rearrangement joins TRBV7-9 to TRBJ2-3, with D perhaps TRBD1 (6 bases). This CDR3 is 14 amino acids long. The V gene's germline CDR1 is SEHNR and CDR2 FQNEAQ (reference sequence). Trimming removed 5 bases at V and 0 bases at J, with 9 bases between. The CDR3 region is CASSPTGSTDTQYF. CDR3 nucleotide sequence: TGTGCCAGCAGCCCTACAGGGAGCACAGATACGCAGTATTTT.

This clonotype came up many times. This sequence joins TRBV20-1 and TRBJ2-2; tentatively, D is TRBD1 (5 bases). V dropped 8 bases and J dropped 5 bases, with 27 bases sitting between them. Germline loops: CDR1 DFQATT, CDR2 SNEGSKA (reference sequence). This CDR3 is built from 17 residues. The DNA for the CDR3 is TGCAGTACCTCTCCCTGGGGCAGGCGAAGACCGACCGGGGAGCTGTTTTTT. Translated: CSTSPWGRRRPTGELFF.

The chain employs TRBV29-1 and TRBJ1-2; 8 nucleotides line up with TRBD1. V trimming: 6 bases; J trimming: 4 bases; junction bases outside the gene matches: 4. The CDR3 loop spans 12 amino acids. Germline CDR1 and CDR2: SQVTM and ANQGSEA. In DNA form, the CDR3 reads TGCAGCGTGACAGGGGTGGGCTATGGCTACACCTTC. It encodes CSVTGVGYGYTF. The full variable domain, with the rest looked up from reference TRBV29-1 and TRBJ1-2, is SAVISQKPSRDICQRGTSLTIQCQVDSQVTMMFWYRQQPGQSLTLIATANQGSEATYESGFVIDKFPISRPNLTFSTLTVSNMSPEDSSIYLCSVTGVGYGYTFGSGTRLTVV.

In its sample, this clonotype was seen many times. The CDR3 region has the DNA TGCAGTGCTAGAGTGGCAGGCTATAATGAAAAACTGTTTTTT. Translation gives CSARVAGYNEKLFF. The rearrangement uses TRBV20-1 and TRBJ1-4; D is undetermined. Germline lookup yields CDR1 DFQATT and CDR2 SNEGSKA (reference sequence). CDR3 length equals 14 residues. V shed 1 base and J shed 4 bases, with 10 bases lying between them.

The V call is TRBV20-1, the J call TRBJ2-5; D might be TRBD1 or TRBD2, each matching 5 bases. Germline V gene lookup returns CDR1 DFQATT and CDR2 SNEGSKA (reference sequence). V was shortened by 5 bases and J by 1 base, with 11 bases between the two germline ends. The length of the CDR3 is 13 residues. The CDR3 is CSALTGTQETQYF. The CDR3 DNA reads TGCAGTGCTTTGACCGGGACCCAAGAGACCCAGTACTTC.